The present entry profiles one T cell receptor (beta chain) with its context. The protocol was immunoSEQ multiplex PCR, while the TCRdb copy is restricted to in-frame clones and leaves out a portion. The repertoire holds roughly 290,000 clones, with over 75% as singletons. The sample originates from a study of blood T cell repertoires in COVID-19. Turning to the study itself: The United States, Italy and Spain supplied acute and convalescent COVID-19 samples.

Recovery meant two consecutive negative NP/OP PCR tests, professional clearance, or resolved symptoms. Germline assignment: CDR1 MRHNA and CDR2 SNTAGT. CDR3 length equals 13 residues. J was trimmed by 1 base and V by 8 bases; bases with no gene match: 0. The sequenced sample was PBMCs or T cells enriched from blood (not recorded which). This chain uses TRBV6-4 with TRBJ2-3; 10 bases align to TRBD2. The TCR originated in a woman aged 30 to 39 who had recovered from COVID-19. The chain's CDR3 is CASGTSGTDTQYF. CDR3 DNA sequence: TGTGCCAGCGGGACTAGCGGCACAGATACGCAGTATTTT.